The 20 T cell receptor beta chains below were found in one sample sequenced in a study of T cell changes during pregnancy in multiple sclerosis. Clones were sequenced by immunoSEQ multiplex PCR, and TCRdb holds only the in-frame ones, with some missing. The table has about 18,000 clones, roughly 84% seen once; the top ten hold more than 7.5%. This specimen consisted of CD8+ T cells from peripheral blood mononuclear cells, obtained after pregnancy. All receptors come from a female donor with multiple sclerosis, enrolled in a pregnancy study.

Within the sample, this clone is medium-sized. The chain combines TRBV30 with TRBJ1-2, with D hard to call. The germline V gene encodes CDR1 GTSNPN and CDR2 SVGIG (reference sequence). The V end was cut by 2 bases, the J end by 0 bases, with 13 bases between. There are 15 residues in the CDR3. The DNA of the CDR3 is TGTGCCTGGAGTCTTGGTGAACATGCTAACTATGGCTACACCTTC. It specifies CAWSLGEHANYGYTF.

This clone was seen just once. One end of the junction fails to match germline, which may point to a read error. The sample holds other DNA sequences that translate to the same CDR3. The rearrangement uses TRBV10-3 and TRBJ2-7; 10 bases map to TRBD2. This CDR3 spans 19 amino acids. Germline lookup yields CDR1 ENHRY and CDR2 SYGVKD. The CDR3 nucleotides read TGTGCCATCAGTGGGGGAGGGCCAACTAGCGGGACCATCTCCTATGAGCAGTACTTC. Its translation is CAISGGGPTSGTISYEQYF.

CDR3 in amino acids: CASSLSGLAGAYNEQFF. Written as DNA, the CDR3 is TGTGCCAGCAGCTTATCTGGACTAGCGGGGGCATACAATGAGCAGTTCTTC. This rearrangement joins TRBV7-8 to TRBJ2-1; 13 bases fit TRBD2. Germline V gene sequence: CDR1 SGHVS, CDR2 FQNEAQ. The CDR3 is made up of 17 amino acids. J lost 4 bases, V lost 2 bases, and 5 bases had no gene match.

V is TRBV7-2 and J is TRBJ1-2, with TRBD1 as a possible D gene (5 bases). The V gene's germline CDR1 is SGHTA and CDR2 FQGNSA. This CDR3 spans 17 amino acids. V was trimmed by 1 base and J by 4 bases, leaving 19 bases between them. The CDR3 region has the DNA TGTGCCAGCAGCTTAGAACGGGTCGGGGGGTATGGCTATGGCTACACCTTC. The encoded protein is CASSLERVGGYGYGYTF.

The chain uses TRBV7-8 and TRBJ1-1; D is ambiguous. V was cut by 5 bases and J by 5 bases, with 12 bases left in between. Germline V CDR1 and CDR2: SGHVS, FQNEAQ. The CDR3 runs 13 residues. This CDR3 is CASSPVPRTEAFF. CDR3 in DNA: TGTGCCAGCAGCCCTGTACCGAGGACTGAAGCTTTCTTT.

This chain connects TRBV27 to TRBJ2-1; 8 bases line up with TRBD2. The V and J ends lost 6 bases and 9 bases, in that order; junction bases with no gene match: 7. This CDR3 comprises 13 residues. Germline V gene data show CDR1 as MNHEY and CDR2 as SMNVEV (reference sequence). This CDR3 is CASRVAGYSEQFF. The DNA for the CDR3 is TGTGCCAGCAGAGTAGCGGGGTATTCTGAGCAGTTCTTC.

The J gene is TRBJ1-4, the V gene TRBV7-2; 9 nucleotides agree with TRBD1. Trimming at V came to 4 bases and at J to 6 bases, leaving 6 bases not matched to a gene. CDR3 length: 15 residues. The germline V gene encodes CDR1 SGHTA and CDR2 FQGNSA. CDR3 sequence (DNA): TGTGCCAGCAGCTGGACAGGGGTTTTTGATGAAAAACTGTTTTTT. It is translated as CASSWTGVFDEKLFF.

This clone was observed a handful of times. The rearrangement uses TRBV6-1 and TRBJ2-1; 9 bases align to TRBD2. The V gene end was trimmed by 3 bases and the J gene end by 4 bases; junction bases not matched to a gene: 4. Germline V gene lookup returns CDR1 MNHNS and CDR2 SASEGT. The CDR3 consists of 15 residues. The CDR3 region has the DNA TGTGCCAGCAGTGACGCGGGGGGGGGTTACAATGAGCAGTTCTTC. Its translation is CASSDAGGGYNEQFF.

The CDR3 loop reads CASSYSSSSYNEQFF. The CDR3 DNA sequence: TGTGCCAGCAGTTACTCGAGTAGCTCCTACAATGAGCAGTTCTTC. This chain joins TRBV6-5 and TRBJ2-1, with D unresolved. The length of the CDR3 is 15 residues. Germline CDR1 is MNHEY and CDR2 is SVGAGI. Trimming cost V 0 bases and J 0 bases, with 6 bases left between them.

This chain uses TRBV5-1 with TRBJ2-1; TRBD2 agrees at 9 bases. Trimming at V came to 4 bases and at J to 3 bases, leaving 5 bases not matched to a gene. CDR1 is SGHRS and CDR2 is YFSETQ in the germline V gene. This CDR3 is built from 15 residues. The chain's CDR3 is CASSLREGRYNEQFF. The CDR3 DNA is TGCGCCAGCAGCCTGCGGGAGGGCCGCTACAATGAGCAGTTCTTC.

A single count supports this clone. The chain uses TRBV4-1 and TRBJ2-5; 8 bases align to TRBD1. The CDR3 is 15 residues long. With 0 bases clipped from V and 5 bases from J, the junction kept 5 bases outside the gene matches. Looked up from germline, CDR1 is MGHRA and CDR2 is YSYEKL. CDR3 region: CASSQEHRGTETQYF. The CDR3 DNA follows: TGCGCCAGCAGCCAAGAGCACAGGGGGACGGAGACCCAGTACTTC.

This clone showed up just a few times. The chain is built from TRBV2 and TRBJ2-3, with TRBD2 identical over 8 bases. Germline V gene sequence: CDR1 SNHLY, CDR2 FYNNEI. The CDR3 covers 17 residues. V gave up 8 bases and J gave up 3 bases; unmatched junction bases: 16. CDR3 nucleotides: TGTGCCAGCGGGGGTTCTCATAGCGGGACCAGAACAGATACGCAGTATTTT. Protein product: CASGGSHSGTRTDTQYF.

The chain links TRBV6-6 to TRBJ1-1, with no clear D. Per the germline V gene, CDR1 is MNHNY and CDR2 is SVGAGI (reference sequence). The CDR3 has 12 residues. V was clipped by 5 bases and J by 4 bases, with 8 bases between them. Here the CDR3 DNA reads TGTGCCAGCAGTCCCCCGGGCACTGAAGCTTTCTTT. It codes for CASSPPGTEAFF.

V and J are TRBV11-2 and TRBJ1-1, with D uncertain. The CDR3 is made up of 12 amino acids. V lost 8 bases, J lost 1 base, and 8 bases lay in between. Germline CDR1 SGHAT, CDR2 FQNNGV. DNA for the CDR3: TGTGCCAGCCGGGTGGAGAACACTGAAGCTTTCTTT. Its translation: CASRVENTEAFF. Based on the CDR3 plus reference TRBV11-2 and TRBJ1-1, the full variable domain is EAGVAQSPRYKIIEKRQSVAFWCNPISGHATLYWYQQILGQGPKLLIQFQNNGVVDDSQLPKDRFSAERLKGVDSTLKIQPAKLEDSAVYLCASRVENTEAFFGQGTRLTVV.

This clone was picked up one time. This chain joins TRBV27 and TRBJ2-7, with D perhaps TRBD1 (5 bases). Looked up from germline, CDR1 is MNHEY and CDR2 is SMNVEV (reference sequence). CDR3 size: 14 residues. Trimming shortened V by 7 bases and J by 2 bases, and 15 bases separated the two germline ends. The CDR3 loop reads CASKGQGATYEQYF. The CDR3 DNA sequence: TGTGCCAGCAAGGGGCAGGGTGCTACCTACGAGCAGTACTTC.

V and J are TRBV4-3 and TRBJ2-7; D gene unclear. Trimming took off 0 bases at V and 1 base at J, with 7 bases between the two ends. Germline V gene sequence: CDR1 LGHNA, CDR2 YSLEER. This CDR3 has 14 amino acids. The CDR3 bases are TGCGCCAGCAGCCAAGATTACCAGTCCTACGAGCAGTACTTC. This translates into CASSQDYQSYEQYF.

The CDR3 sequence: CASSRLRNTEAFF. The CDR3 DNA follows: TGTGCCAGCAGCCGCCTGAGGAACACTGAAGCTTTCTTT. This chain uses TRBV28 with TRBJ1-1; D call uncertain. CDR3 length equals 13 residues. The V end was cut by 6 bases, the J end by 1 base, with 9 bases between. Germline CDR1 is MDHEN and CDR2 is SYDVKM.

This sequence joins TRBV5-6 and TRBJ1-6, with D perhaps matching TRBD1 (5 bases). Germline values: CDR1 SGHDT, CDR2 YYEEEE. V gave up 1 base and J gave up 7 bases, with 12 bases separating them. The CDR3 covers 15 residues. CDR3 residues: CASSLRPGVNSPLHF. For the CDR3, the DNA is TGTGCCAGCAGCTTGAGGCCGGGGGTAAATTCACCCCTCCACTTT.

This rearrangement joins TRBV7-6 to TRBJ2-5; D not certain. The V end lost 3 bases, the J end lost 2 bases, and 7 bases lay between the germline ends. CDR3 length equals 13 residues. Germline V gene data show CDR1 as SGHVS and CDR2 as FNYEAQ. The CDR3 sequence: CASSLRVQETQYF. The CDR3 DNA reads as TGTGCCAGCAGCTTGAGAGTACAAGAGACCCAGTACTTC.

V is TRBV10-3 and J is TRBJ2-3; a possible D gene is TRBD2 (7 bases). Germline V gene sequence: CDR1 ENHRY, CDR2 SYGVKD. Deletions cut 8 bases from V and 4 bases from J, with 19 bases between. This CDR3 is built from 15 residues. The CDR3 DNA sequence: TGTGCCATCCGTCAGGGAGGGGGGCTCGCAGATACGCAGTATTTT. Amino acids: CAIRQGGGLADTQYF.